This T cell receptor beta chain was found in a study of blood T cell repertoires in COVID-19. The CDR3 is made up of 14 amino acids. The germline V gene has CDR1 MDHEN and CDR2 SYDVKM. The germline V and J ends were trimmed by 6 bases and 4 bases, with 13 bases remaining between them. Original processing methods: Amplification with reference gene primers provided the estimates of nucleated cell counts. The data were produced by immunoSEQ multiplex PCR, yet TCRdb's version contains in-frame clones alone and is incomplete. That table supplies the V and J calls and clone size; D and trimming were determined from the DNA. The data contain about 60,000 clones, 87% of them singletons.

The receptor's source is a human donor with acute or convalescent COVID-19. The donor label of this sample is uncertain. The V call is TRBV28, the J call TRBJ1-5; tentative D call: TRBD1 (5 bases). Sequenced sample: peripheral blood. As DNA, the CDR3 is TGTGCCAGCAGGCCAAGACAGAGTAATCAGCCCCAGCATTTT. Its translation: CASRPRQSNQPQHF.